The 26 T cell receptor beta chains below were found in one sample sequenced in a study of blood T cell repertoires in COVID-19. Clones were read by immunoSEQ multiplex PCR, and TCRdb kept only the in-frame ones, dropping some. Counted here are some 330,000 clones, over 75% occurring once; the ten biggest clones make up about 1.9%. The sequencing sample was made of PBMCs or T cells enriched from blood (not recorded which). All receptors derive from a man in his forties in a cohort exposed to, infected with or recovered from COVID-19 (not recorded which).

The chain has TRBV28 and TRBJ2-7; TRBD1 aligns across 7 bases. Trimming at V came to 4 bases and at J to 1 base, leaving 4 bases not matched to a gene. This CDR3 is built from 14 residues. CDR1 and CDR2 (germline): MDHEN, SYDVKM. The CDR3 DNA follows: TGTGCCAGCAGTTCGGGACAGAATTCCTACGAGCAGTACTTC. Translation gives CASSSGQNSYEQYF.

J is TRBJ2-1 and V is TRBV4-1; 7 positions match TRBD2. Germline V gene sequence: CDR1 MGHRA, CDR2 YSYEKL. The CDR3 runs to 15 residues. The V gene end was trimmed by 1 base and the J gene end by 3 bases; junction bases not matched to a gene: 3. The CDR3 is CASSQGLADYNEQFF. In nucleotides, the CDR3 is TGCGCCAGCAGCCAAGGCCTAGCGGACTACAATGAGCAGTTCTTC.

In this sample, this clone turned up once. This chain uses TRBV12-5 with TRBJ2-1; 7 bases agree with TRBD2. The CDR3 totals 17 residues. Germline CDR1 and CDR2: LGHNT and FRNRAP. The V gene end was trimmed by 2 bases and the J gene end by 5 bases; junction bases not matched to a gene: 12. CDR3 nucleotide sequence: TGTGCTAGTGGTTTGCCAGCGGGGACTGGAGAAGACAATGAGCAGTTCTTC. This translates into CASGLPAGTGEDNEQFF.

V and J are TRBV21-1 and TRBJ2-7; the D call in the table, TRBD2, was not verified against the DNA. TRBV21-1 is a pseudogene locus. This CDR3 is 13 amino acids long. The CDR3, as DNA: TGTGCCAGCAGCAAATATGGAGTCTCCGAGCAGTACTTC. Amino acid sequence: CASSKYGVSEQYF.

This chain links TRBV3-1 (or the pseudogene TRBV3-2) with TRBJ2-7, with D possibly TRBD1 on 7 matching bases. Looked up from germline, CDR1 is LGHDT and CDR2 is YNNKEL (reference sequence). The CDR3 consists of 15 residues. Trimming removed 2 bases from V and 1 base from J, with 12 bases in between. DNA of the CDR3: TGTGCCAGCAGCCAAATGGCAGGGGGGTCCTACGAGCAGTACTTC. Translation: CASSQMAGGSYEQYF.

The CDR3 region has the DNA TGTGCCAGCAGTGCCACGACAGCTACTAGCAATCAGCCCCAGCATTTT. It yields the protein CASSATTATSNQPQHF. This chain uses TRBV6-1 with TRBJ1-5; maybe TRBD1 (5 bases). V was shortened by 4 bases and J by 0 bases, with 13 bases between the two germline ends. Germline V lookup: CDR1 MNHNS, CDR2 SASEGT. This CDR3 is 16 amino acids long.

The genes are TRBV7-2 and TRBJ1-2; 10 bases agree with TRBD1. The CDR3 length is 16 residues. V shed 2 bases and J 5 bases; nucleotides not matched to a gene: 8. Germline V CDR1 and CDR2: SGHTA, FQGNSA. The DNA of the CDR3 is TGTGCCAGCAGCTTACAGTCAGGACAGGGGGGTTATGGCTACACCTTC. Translation: CASSLQSGQGGYGYTF.

V and J are TRBV5-1 and TRBJ2-1; D may be TRBD2 (6 bases). CDR1 is SGHRS and CDR2 is YFSETQ in the germline V gene. V shed 1 base and J shed 0 bases, with 11 bases lying between them. This CDR3 contains 16 residues. The CDR3, as DNA: TGCGCCAGCAGCTTGATGTCTAGCGACTCCTACAATGAGCAGTTCTTC. This codes for CASSLMSSDSYNEQFF. Full variable domain (remainder filled in from reference TRBV5-1 and TRBJ2-1): KAGVTQTPRYLIKTRGQQVTLSCSPISGHRSVSWYQQTPGQGLQFLFEYFSETQRNKGNFPGRFSGRQFSNSRSEMNVSTLELGDSALYLCASSLMSSDSYNEQFFGPGTRLTVL.

The chain carries TRBV10-3 and TRBJ2-7, with TRBD2 identical over 7 bases. The CDR3 length is 14 residues. V dropped 3 bases and J dropped 3; count of bases not matched to a gene: 5. Germline values: CDR1 ENHRY, CDR2 SYGVKD. CDR3 amino acids: CAISEREGSYEQYF. The CDR3 nucleotides are TGTGCCATCAGTGAAAGGGAGGGAAGCTACGAGCAGTACTTC.

This clone showed up just a few times. V usage is TRBV7-6 and J usage is TRBJ2-6, with 7 bases matching TRBD1. CDR3 length: 16 amino acids. Losses at the gene ends were 4 bases for V and 0 bases for J; bases not matched to a gene: 3. CDR1 and CDR2 (germline): SGHVS, FNYEAQ. The CDR3 nucleotides are TGTGCCAGCAGCTCGACAGGGAGCTCTGGGGCCAACGTCCTGACTTTC. Its translation is CASSSTGSSGANVLTF.

This clone was seen a single time. The V and J genes are TRBV7-2 and TRBJ2-3; 7 bases are shared with TRBD2. The CDR3 has 15 amino acids. V lost 6 bases, J lost 8 bases, and 14 bases stayed unmatched. Looked up from germline, CDR1 is SGHTA and CDR2 is FQGNSA. The CDR3 DNA follows: TGTGCCAGCAGTCGGACGGGAGGCCGGTTCTCTACGCAGTATTTT. Translated: CASSRTGGRFSTQYF.

This rearrangement joins TRBV18 to TRBJ2-6; weak D call: TRBD2 (7 bases). The germline gives CDR1 KGHSH, CDR2 LQKENI. V dropped 1 base and J dropped 1 base, with 8 bases sitting between them. CDR3 length: 16 amino acids. The DNA for the CDR3 is TGTGCCAGCTCACCACAGGGGGGGTCTGGGGCCAACGTCCTGACTTTC. It is translated as CASSPQGGSGANVLTF.

J is TRBJ1-1 and V is TRBV27; possibly TRBD1 for D (6 bases). The CDR3 sequence is 13 residues long. V gave up 3 bases and J gave up 4 bases, with 9 bases separating them. Germline V gene lookup returns CDR1 MNHEY and CDR2 SMNVEV (reference sequence). The CDR3 here is CASSFRGGTEAFF. The CDR3, as DNA: TGTGCCAGCAGTTTCAGAGGGGGCACTGAAGCTTTCTTT.

The V call is TRBV5-1, the J call TRBJ1-6; TRBD1 is a possible D gene (6 bases). V was pared by 0 bases and J by 1 base, with 11 bases between. This CDR3 spans 17 amino acids. CDR1 and CDR2 (germline): SGHRS, YFSETQ. The CDR3 is CASSLAAGASYNSPLHF. The DNA for the CDR3 is TGCGCCAGCAGCTTGGCCGCGGGGGCATCCTATAATTCACCCCTCCACTTT.

This chain links TRBV6-5 with TRBJ2-1; D might be TRBD2 (6 bases). CDR1 and CDR2 from the germline V gene are MNHEY and SVGAGI. With 4 bases removed from V and 8 bases from J, the gap between germline ends came to 15 bases. The CDR3 is 14 residues long. This CDR3 reads CASSLAVLRDEQFF. The CDR3 coding sequence is TGTGCCAGCAGTTTAGCGGTCCTACGGGATGAGCAGTTCTTC.

This chain links TRBV6-5 with TRBJ2-3, with TRBD1 matching over 7 bases. V shed 5 bases, J shed 2 bases, and the junction held 7 bases outside the gene matches. Germline V gives CDR1 MNHEY, CDR2 SVGAGI. This CDR3 contains 15 residues. For the CDR3, the DNA is TGTGCCAGCAGTACTGGACAGGCGTTCACAGATACGCAGTATTTT. Its protein product is CASSTGQAFTDTQYF.

The CDR3: CASSITVTRGNYGYTF. The CDR3 DNA reads TGTGCCAGTAGTATTACCGTGACAAGGGGAAACTATGGCTACACCTTC. V usage is TRBV19 and J usage is TRBJ1-2; tentatively, D is TRBD1 (5 bases). Between the trimmed V and J ends, which lost 3 bases and 2 bases, there was a span of 16 bases. The germline gives CDR1 LNHDA, CDR2 SQIVND (reference sequence). There are 16 residues in the CDR3.

This sequence joins TRBV10-3 and TRBJ2-2; the D gene is possibly TRBD2 (5 bases). Germline loops: CDR1 ENHRY, CDR2 SYGVKD. The V end lost 3 bases, the J end lost 1 base, and 9 bases lay between the germline ends. There are 15 residues in the CDR3. In DNA, the CDR3 is TGTGCCATCAGTGACTGGGAGTGGAACACCGGGGAGCTGTTTTTT. Translation gives CAISDWEWNTGELFF.

This rearrangement joins TRBV6-6 to TRBJ2-7; 12 nucleotides align to TRBD2. This CDR3 has 15 residues. Germline V CDR1 and CDR2: MNHNY, SVGAGI (reference sequence). Trimming at V came to 6 bases and at J to 4 bases, leaving 7 bases not matched to a gene. Written as DNA, the CDR3 is TGTGCCAGCAGCCCGACTAGCGGGGGACCATACGAGCAGTACTTC. Amino acids: CASSPTSGGPYEQYF.

This clone was detected once. The chain carries TRBV6-5 and TRBJ2-7; weak D call: TRBD2 (5 bases). V was pared by 0 bases and J by 0 bases, with 12 bases between. There are 16 residues in the CDR3. The germline V gene encodes CDR1 MNHEY and CDR2 SVGAGI. CDR3 sequence (DNA): TGTGCCAGCAGTTACTCGAGGGCCTACGGCTCCTACGAGCAGTACTTC. It encodes CASSYSRAYGSYEQYF.

CDR3 residues: CASSRDRLYGYTF. The CDR3 DNA reads as TGTGCCAGTAGTAGGGACAGGCTCTATGGCTACACCTTC. The V call is TRBV19, the J call TRBJ1-2; 8 nucleotides align to TRBD1. The ends lost 4 bases at V and 4 bases at J; junction bases unmatched: 2. CDR1 is LNHDA and CDR2 is SQIVND in the germline V gene (reference sequence). This CDR3 contains 13 residues.

The chain is built from TRBV2 and TRBJ1-4; D not resolved. Per germline, CDR1 SNHLY and CDR2 FYNNEI. The ends were cut back, 7 bases at V and 8 bases at J, with 14 bases in the middle. CDR3 size: 13 residues. DNA of the CDR3: TGTGCCAGCACCGGAGGGCCCAGGGAAAAACTGTTTTTT. It yields the protein CASTGGPREKLFF.

V gene TRBV18 combines with J gene TRBJ1-6; 10 bases fit TRBD1. CDR3 length: 16 amino acids. Germline trimming cut 3 bases from V and 7 bases from J; bases unmatched to any gene: 6. Germline CDR1 is KGHSH and CDR2 is LQKENI. CDR3 sequence (DNA): TGTGCCAGCTCACCCCAAGCGGACAGGGGGAATTCACCCCTCCACTTT. It encodes CASSPQADRGNSPLHF. Using reference TRBV18 and TRBJ1-6 for the parts outside the CDR3, the full variable domain is NAGVMQNPRHLVRRRGQEARLRCSPMKGHSHVYWYRQLPEEGLKFMVYLQKENIIDESGMPKERFSAEFPKEGPSILRIQQVVRGDSAAYFCASSPQADRGNSPLHFGNGTRLTVT.

Regarding this clone: Other DNA sequences in this sample translate to the same CDR3. The chain links TRBV12-5 to TRBJ1-5, with D perhaps matching TRBD1 (6 bases). Deletions cut 3 bases from V and 5 bases from J, with 8 bases between. CDR1 LGHNT and CDR2 FRNRAP come from the germline V gene. The CDR3 has 13 residues. For the CDR3, the DNA is TGTGCTAGTGGTTTAGGGGGTCATCAGCCCCAGCATTTT. Translated, it gives CASGLGGHQPQHF.

This clone is a singleton in its sample. V and J are TRBV5-1 and TRBJ2-1; 7 positions match TRBD2. The V gene end was trimmed by 4 bases and the J gene end by 5 bases; junction bases not matched to a gene: 9. Germline lookup yields CDR1 SGHRS and CDR2 YFSETQ. The CDR3 contains 15 residues. This chain's CDR3 is CASSPSRDYNNEQFF. The DNA of the CDR3 is TGCGCCAGCAGCCCCAGCCGGGACTACAACAATGAGCAGTTCTTC.

This sequence joins TRBV7-7 and TRBJ2-3, with 12 bases fitting TRBD2. Per the germline V gene, CDR1 is SSHAT and CDR2 is FNYEAQ (reference sequence). This CDR3 is built from 16 residues. V lost 5 bases to trimming and J lost 2 bases; unmatched junction nucleotides: 5. The CDR3 loop reads CASSPGLAGPTDTQYF. The CDR3 coding sequence is TGTGCCAGCAGCCCAGGACTAGCGGGGCCCACAGATACGCAGTATTTT.